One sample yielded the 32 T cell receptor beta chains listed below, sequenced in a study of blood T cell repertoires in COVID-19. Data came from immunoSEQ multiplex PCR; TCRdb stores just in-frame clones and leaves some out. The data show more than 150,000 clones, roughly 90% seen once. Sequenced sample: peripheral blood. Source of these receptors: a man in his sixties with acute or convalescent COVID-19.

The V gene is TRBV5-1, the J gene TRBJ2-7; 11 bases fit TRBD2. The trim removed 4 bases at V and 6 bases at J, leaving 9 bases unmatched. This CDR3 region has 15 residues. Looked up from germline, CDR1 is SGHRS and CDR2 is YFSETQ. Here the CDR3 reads CASSSQGLADLEQYF. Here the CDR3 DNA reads TGCGCCAGCAGCAGCCAGGGACTAGCGGACCTCGAGCAGTACTTC.

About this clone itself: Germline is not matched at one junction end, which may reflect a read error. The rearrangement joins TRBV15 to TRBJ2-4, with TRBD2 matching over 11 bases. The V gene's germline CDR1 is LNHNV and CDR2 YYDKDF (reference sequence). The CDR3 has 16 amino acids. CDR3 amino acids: CATSIGSGGARNIQYF. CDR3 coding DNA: TGTGCCACCAGCATTGGTAGCGGGGGGGCCAGAAACATTCAGTACTTC.

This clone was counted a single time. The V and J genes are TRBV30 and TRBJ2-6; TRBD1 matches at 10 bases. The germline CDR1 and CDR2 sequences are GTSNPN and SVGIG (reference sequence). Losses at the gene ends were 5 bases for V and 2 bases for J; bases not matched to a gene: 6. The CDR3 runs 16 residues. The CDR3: CAWLGQGFAGANVLTF. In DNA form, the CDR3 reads TGTGCCTGGCTGGGACAGGGGTTCGCTGGGGCCAACGTCCTGACTTTC.

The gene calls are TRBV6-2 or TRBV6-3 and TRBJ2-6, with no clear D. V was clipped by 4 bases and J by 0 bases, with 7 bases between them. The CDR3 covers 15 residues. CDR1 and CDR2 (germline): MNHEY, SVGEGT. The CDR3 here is CASSLEDSGANVLTF. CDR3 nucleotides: TGTGCCAGCAGTTTAGAGGACTCTGGGGCCAACGTCCTGACTTTC.

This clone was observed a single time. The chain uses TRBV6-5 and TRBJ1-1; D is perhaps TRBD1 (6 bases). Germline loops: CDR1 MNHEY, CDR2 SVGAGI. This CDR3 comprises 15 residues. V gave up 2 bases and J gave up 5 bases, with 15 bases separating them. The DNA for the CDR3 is TGTGCCAGCAGTTACACCGTAGGGAGGGGGACTGAAGCTTTCTTT. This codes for CASSYTVGRGTEAFF.

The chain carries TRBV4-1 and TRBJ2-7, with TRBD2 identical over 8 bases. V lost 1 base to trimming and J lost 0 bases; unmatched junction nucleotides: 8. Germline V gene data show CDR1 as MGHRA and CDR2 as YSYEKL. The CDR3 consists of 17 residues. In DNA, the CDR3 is TGCGCCAGCAGCCAAGTCGTTCGAACTAGCGGCTCCTACGAGCAGTACTTC. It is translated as CASSQVVRTSGSYEQYF.

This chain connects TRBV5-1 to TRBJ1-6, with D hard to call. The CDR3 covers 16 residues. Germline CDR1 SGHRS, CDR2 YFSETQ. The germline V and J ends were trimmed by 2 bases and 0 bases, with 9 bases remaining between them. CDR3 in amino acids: CASSFSLSSYNSPLHF. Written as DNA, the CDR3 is TGCGCCAGCAGCTTTTCTCTGAGCTCCTATAATTCACCCCTCCACTTT.

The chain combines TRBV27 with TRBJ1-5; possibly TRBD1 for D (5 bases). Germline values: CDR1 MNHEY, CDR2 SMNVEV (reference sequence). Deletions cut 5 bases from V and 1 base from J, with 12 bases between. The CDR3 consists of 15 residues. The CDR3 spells CASSPFPGSNQPQHF. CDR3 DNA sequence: TGTGCCAGCAGTCCGTTCCCAGGGAGCAATCAGCCCCAGCATTTT.

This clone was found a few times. This CDR3 is CASSLGARGYGYTF. DNA for the CDR3: TGTGCCAGCAGCTTGGGGGCCAGGGGTTATGGCTACACCTTC. The gene calls are TRBV5-6 and TRBJ1-2; tentatively, D is TRBD1 (6 bases). The germline V gene has CDR1 SGHDT and CDR2 YYEEEE. V was trimmed by 0 bases and J by 5 bases, leaving 11 bases between them. There are 14 residues in the CDR3.

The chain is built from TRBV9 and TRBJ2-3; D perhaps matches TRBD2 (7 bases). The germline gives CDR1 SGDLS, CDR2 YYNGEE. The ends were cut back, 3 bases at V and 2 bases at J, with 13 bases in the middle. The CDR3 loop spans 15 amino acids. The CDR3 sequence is CASSGGGDATDTQYF. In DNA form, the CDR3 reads TGTGCCAGCAGCGGGGGGGGCGACGCCACAGATACGCAGTATTTT.

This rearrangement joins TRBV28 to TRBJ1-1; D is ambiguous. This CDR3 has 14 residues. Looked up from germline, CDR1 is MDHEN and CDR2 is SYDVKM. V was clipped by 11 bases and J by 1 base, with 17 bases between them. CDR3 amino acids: CALGGPPQNTEAFF. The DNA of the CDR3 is TGTGCCCTGGGAGGACCCCCTCAGAACACTGAAGCTTTCTTT.

The CDR3 here is CASSLSQVTVNYGYTF. The CDR3 DNA reads as TGTGCCAGCAGTCTCAGCCAAGTGACAGTAAACTATGGCTACACCTTC. The chain has TRBV6-7 and TRBJ1-2; perhaps TRBD1 as D (5 bases). TRBV6-7 is marked as an open reading frame, function uncertain. V lost 5 bases to trimming and J lost 2 bases, with 18 bases between them. CDR3 length: 16 residues.

The CDR3 DNA follows: TGCGCCAGCAGCTTGATTGGACAGGGGCCTAGGGGGCCCCAGCATTTT. Residues: CASSLIGQGPRGPQHF. The gene calls are TRBV5-1 and TRBJ1-5; TRBD1 matches at 9 bases. There are 16 residues in the CDR3. The J segment lost 9 bases and the V segment lost 1 base, leaving 11 bases of the junction unmatched. CDR1 and CDR2 from the germline V gene are SGHRS and YFSETQ. Full variable domain (missing parts from reference TRBV5-1 and TRBJ1-5): KAGVTQTPRYLIKTRGQQVTLSCSPISGHRSVSWYQQTPGQGLQFLFEYFSETQRNKGNFPGRFSGRQFSNSRSEMNVSTLELGDSALYLCASSLIGQGPRGPQHFGDGTRLSIL.

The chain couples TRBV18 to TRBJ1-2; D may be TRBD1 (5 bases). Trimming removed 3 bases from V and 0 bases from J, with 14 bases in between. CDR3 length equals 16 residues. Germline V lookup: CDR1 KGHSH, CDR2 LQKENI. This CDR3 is CASSPLQTDPNYGYTF. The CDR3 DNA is TGTGCCAGCTCACCTCTACAGACAGACCCTAACTATGGCTACACCTTC.

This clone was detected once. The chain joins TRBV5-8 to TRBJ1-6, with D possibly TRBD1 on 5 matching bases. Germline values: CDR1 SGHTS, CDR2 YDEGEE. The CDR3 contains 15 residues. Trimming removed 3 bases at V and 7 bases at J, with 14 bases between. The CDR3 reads CASSSSGTPNSPLHF. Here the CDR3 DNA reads TGTGCCAGCAGCTCCTCCGGGACTCCCAATTCACCCCTCCACTTT. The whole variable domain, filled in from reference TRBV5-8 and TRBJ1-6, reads EAGVTQSPTHLIKTRGQQATLRCSPISGHTSVYWYQQALGLGLQFLLWYDEGEERNRGNFPPRFSGRQFPNYSSELNVNALELEDSALYLCASSSSGTPNSPLHFGNGTRLTVT.

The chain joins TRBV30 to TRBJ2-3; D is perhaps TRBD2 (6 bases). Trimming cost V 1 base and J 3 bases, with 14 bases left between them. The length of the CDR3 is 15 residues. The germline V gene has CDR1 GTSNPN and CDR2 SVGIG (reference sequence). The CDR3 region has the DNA TGTGCCTGGAGTGGGGCGGGGATCTGGACAGATACGCAGTATTTT. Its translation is CAWSGAGIWTDTQYF.

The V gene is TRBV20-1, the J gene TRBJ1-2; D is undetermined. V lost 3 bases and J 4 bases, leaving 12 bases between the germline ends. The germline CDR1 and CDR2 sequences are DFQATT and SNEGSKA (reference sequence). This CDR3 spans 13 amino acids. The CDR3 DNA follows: TGCAGTGCTAGTTTGGCTCTTGGCTATGGCTACACCTTC. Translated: CSASLALGYGYTF.

In DNA, the CDR3 is TGCGCCAGCAGCGCAGACAGAGACACTGAAGCTTTCTTT. It codes for CASSADRDTEAFF. The chain employs TRBV5-1 and TRBJ1-1; D is perhaps TRBD1 (5 bases). This CDR3 region has 13 residues. Germline CDR1 and CDR2: SGHRS and YFSETQ. V was cut by 4 bases and J by 3 bases, with 10 bases left in between.

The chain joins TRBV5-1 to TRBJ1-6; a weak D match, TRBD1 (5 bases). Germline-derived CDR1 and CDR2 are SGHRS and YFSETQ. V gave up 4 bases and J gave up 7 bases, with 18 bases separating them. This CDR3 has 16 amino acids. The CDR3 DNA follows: TGCGCCAGCAGCACAGGATACGACAGAATCAATTCACCCCTCCACTTT. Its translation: CASSTGYDRINSPLHF.

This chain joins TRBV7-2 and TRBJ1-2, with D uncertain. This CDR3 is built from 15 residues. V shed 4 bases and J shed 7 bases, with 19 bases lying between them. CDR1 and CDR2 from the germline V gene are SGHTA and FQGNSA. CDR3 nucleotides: TGTGCCAGCAGCTCTACCGCGACTAGCCATAGTGGCTACACCTTC. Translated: CASSSTATSHSGYTF.

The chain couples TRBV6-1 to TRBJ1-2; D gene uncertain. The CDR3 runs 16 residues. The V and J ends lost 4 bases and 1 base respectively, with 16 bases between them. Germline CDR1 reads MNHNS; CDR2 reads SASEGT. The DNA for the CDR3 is TGTGCCAGCAGTGTTTTAATACCCGGGGTTAACTATGGCTACACCTTC. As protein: CASSVLIPGVNYGYTF.

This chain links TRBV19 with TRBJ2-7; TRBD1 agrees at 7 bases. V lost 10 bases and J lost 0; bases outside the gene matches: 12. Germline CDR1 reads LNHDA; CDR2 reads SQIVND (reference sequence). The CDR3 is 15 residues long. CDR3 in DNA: TGTGCCACCCAGAGAAACAGGGGCCCCTCCTACGAGCAGTACTTC. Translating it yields CATQRNRGPSYEQYF.

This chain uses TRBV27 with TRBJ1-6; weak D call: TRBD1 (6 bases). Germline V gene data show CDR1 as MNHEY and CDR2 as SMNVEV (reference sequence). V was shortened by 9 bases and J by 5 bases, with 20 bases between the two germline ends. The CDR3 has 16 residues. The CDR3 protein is CASRGVGGAHNSPLHF. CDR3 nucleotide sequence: TGTGCCAGTCGGGGGGTTGGGGGGGCGCATAATTCACCCCTCCACTTT.

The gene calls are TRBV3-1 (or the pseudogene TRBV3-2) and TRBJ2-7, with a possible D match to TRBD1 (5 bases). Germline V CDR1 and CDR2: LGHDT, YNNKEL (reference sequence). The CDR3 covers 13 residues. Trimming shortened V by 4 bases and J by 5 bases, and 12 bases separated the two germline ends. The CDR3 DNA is TGTGCCAGCAGCCGAACTGACAGAAACGAGCAGTACTTC. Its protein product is CASSRTDRNEQYF.

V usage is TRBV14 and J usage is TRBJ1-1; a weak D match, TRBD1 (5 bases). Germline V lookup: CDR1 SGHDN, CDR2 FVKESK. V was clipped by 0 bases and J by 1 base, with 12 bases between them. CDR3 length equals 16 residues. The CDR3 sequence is CASSQDPPDRNTEAFF. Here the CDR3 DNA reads TGTGCCAGCAGCCAAGATCCCCCAGACAGGAACACTGAAGCTTTCTTT.

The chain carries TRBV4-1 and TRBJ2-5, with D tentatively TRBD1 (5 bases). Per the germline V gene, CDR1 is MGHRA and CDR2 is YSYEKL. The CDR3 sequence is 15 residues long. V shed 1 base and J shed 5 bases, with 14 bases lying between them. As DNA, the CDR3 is TGCGCCAGCAGCCAAGGAACACAGGTCGGGGAGACCCAGTACTTC. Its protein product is CASSQGTQVGETQYF.

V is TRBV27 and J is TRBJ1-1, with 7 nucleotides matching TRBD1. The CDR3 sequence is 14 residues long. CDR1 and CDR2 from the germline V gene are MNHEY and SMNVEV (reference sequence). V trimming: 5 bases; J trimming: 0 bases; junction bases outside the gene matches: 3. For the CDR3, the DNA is TGTGCCAGCAGTGTGACAGGGTTGAACACTGAAGCTTTCTTT. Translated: CASSVTGLNTEAFF.

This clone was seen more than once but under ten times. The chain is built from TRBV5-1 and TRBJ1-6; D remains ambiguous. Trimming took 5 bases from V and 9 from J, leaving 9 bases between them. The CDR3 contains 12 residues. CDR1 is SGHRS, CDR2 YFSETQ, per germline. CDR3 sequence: CASRTVSSPLHF. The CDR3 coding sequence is TGCGCCAGCAGAACAGTTTCTTCACCCCTCCACTTT.

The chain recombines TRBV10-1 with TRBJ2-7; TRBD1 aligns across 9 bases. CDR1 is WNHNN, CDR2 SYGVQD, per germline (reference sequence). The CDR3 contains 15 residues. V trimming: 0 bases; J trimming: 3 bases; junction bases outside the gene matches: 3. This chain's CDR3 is CASSESGQGLYEQYF. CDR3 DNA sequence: TGCGCCAGCAGTGAGTCGGGACAGGGCCTCTACGAGCAGTACTTC.

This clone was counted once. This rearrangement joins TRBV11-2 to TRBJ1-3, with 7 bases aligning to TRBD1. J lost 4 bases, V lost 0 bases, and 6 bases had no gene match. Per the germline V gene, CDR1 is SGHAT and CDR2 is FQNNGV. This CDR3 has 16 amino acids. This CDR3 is CASSLEARGSGNTIYF. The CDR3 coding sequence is TGTGCCAGCAGCTTAGAGGCCAGGGGGTCCGGAAACACCATATATTTT.

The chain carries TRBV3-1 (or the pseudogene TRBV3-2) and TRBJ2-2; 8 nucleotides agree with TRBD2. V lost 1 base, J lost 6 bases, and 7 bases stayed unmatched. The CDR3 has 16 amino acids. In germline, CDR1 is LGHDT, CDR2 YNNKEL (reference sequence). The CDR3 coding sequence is TGTGCCAGCAGCCAAGTTAGGACTAGCCATTCCGGGGAGCTGTTTTTT. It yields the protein CASSQVRTSHSGELFF.

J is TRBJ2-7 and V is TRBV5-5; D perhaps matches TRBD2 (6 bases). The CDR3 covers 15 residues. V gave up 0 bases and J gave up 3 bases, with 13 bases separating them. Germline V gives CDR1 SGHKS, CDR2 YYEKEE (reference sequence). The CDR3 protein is CASSLAGETVYEQYF. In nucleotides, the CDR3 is TGTGCCAGCAGCTTGGCGGGGGAGACAGTCTACGAGCAGTACTTC.